These 23 T cell receptor beta chains came from one sample sequenced in a study of shared clonotypes between healthy human individuals. CD8 cells classed as naive were CD45RO-negative and positively selected for CCR7, excluding terminally differentiated effector memory CD45RA+ cells. Clones were sequenced by immunoSEQ multiplex PCR, and TCRdb holds only the in-frame ones, with some missing. The sample holds hundreds of thousands of clones, about 91% seen once. Sequencing was performed on naive CD8+ T cells sorted from blood. The receptors stem from a man aged 30 to 45 in good health.

The V and J genes are TRBV29-1 and TRBJ1-5, with D hard to call. This CDR3 has 12 residues. From germline, CDR1 is SQVTM and CDR2 ANQGSEA. Between the trimmed V and J ends, which lost 6 bases and 5 bases, there was a span of 11 bases. The CDR3 spells CSVQDGDQPQHF. The CDR3 DNA reads as TGCAGCGTCCAGGACGGGGATCAGCCCCAGCATTTT.

This clone was observed many times. The genes are TRBV5-4 and TRBJ2-5; 7 bases fit TRBD2. Trimming took 0 bases from V and 10 from J; bases not matched to a gene: 6. The CDR3 extends over 13 amino acids. The V gene's germline CDR1 is SGHNT and CDR2 YYREEE (reference sequence). This chain's CDR3 is CASSLGDSGFQYF. The CDR3 bases are TGTGCCAGCAGCTTGGGGGATAGCGGGTTCCAGTACTTC.

Only one count was recorded for this clone. The V call is TRBV4-3, the J call TRBJ2-4; 7 nucleotides align to TRBD1. The CDR3 has 13 amino acids. Germline loops: CDR1 LGHNA, CDR2 YSLEER. Losses at the gene ends were 3 bases for V and 10 bases for J; bases not matched to a gene: 6. DNA of the CDR3: TGCGCCAGCAGCCACTTCCGGGACAGTATTCAGTACTTC. As protein: CASSHFRDSIQYF.

The chain has TRBV27 and TRBJ2-1; D is perhaps TRBD2 (5 bases). The V end lost 1 base, the J end lost 8 bases, and 9 bases lay between the germline ends. Germline V gene lookup returns CDR1 MNHEY and CDR2 SMNVEV (reference sequence). This CDR3 spans 13 amino acids. CDR3 DNA: TGTGCCAGCAGTTTATACCTGGGAGATGAGCAGTTCTTC. Translated, it gives CASSLYLGDEQFF.

This clone was detected once. The chain uses TRBV10-3 and TRBJ1-1; the D gene is possibly TRBD1 (6 bases). In germline, CDR1 is ENHRY, CDR2 SYGVKD. Trimming took off 6 bases at V and 5 bases at J, with 13 bases between the two ends. The CDR3 has 13 amino acids. CDR3 sequence (DNA): TGTGCCATCAGAGGGGAGGGGGATACTGAAGCTTTCTTT. Translation gives CAIRGEGDTEAFF.

The gene calls are TRBV7-9 and TRBJ2-7, with D perhaps matching TRBD2 (6 bases). V was clipped by 4 bases and J by 5 bases, with 21 bases between them. This CDR3 is built from 16 residues. Germline V gives CDR1 SEHNR, CDR2 FQNEAQ (reference sequence). As DNA, the CDR3 is TGTGCCAGCAGCTCCATAGGACTACAAGGTTCGGACGAGCAGTACTTC. This sequence encodes CASSSIGLQGSDEQYF.

The genes are TRBV6-6 and TRBJ2-7, with D perhaps TRBD1 (6 bases). CDR3 size: 13 residues. CDR1 and CDR2 (germline): MNHNY, SVGAGI (reference sequence). V was trimmed by 5 bases and J by 3 bases, leaving 11 bases between them. Here the CDR3 reads CASSGQTDYEQYF. CDR3 sequence (DNA): TGTGCCAGCAGTGGACAGACCGACTACGAGCAGTACTTC.

The count of this clone is one. CDR3 sequence (DNA): TGCGCCAGCAGCTTGGGGAGCGGGGCGAACACTGAAGCTTTCTTT. It translates to CASSLGSGANTEAFF. This sequence joins TRBV5-1 and TRBJ1-1, with D maybe TRBD1 (5 bases). Between the trimmed V and J ends, which lost 0 bases and 1 base, there was a span of 10 bases. Per the germline V gene, CDR1 is SGHRS and CDR2 is YFSETQ. The CDR3 spans 15 residues.

J is TRBJ2-7 and V is TRBV5-8; tentatively, D is TRBD1 (6 bases). V gave up 4 bases and J gave up 1 base, with 12 bases separating them. The germline V gene encodes CDR1 SGHTS and CDR2 YDEGEE. CDR3 length equals 14 residues. The CDR3, as DNA: TGTGCCAGCAGCCCCAGGGGTACGTCCTACGAGCAGTACTTC. Residues: CASSPRGTSYEQYF.

J is TRBJ1-1 and V is TRBV13, with D possibly TRBD1 on 6 matching bases. Germline V gene lookup returns CDR1 PRHDT and CDR2 FYEKMQ (reference sequence). This CDR3 region has 14 residues. V was pared by 5 bases and J by 1 base, with 11 bases between. CDR3 loop: CASSPEGGNTEAFF. DNA for the CDR3: TGTGCCAGCAGCCCCGAAGGGGGGAACACTGAAGCTTTCTTT.

This clone was seen just once. This sequence joins TRBV28 and TRBJ2-7; the D is unclear. Per the germline V gene, CDR1 is MDHEN and CDR2 is SYDVKM. CDR3 size: 12 residues. Deletions cut 3 bases from V and 4 bases from J, with 7 bases between. The CDR3 spells CASSFRVYEQYF. The CDR3 bases are TGTGCCAGCAGTTTCCGCGTTTACGAGCAGTACTTC.

This chain uses TRBV6-6 with TRBJ1-1; 9 bases are a match to TRBD1. The V segment lost 5 bases and the J segment 8 bases; nucleotides outside the gene matches: 15. This CDR3 spans 16 amino acids. Germline V gene lookup returns CDR1 MNHNY and CDR2 SVGAGI (reference sequence). CDR3 in amino acids: CASSNQGGTGSPEAFF. CDR3 nucleotide sequence: TGTGCCAGCAGTAATCAAGGAGGGACAGGGAGCCCCGAAGCTTTCTTT.

The J gene is TRBJ2-2, the V gene TRBV29-1, with 8 bases that match TRBD2. Looked up from germline, CDR1 is SQVTM and CDR2 is ANQGSEA. After removal of 6 bases from V and 3 bases from J, the junction contained 3 bases not matched to a gene. The CDR3 consists of 13 residues. The CDR3 loop reads CSVQRGYTGELFF. The CDR3 DNA is TGCAGCGTCCAGCGGGGGTACACCGGGGAGCTGTTTTTT.

J is TRBJ2-7 and V is TRBV12-5; TRBD2 agrees at 7 bases. Germline V gene data show CDR1 as LGHNT and CDR2 as FRNRAP. J gave up 3 bases and V 7 bases, and 12 bases lay outside the gene matches. This CDR3 is 15 amino acids long. The CDR3: CASALGEGPSYEQYF. DNA of the CDR3: TGTGCTAGTGCTCTCGGGGAGGGCCCCAGCTACGAGCAGTACTTC.

This rearrangement joins TRBV19 to TRBJ2-7; either TRBD1 or TRBD2 may supply D (6 bases each). V was clipped by 3 bases and J by 2 bases, with 11 bases between them. This CDR3 contains 14 residues. The germline gives CDR1 LNHDA, CDR2 SQIVND (reference sequence). Here the CDR3 reads CASSMRDTTYEQYF. The CDR3 nucleotides read TGTGCCAGTAGTATGCGGGACACTACCTACGAGCAGTACTTC.

The chain joins TRBV7-2 to TRBJ1-5; tentatively, D is TRBD1 (5 bases). With 4 bases removed from V and 5 bases from J, the gap between germline ends came to 15 bases. There are 15 residues in the CDR3. Germline V gives CDR1 SGHTA, CDR2 FQGNSA. CDR3 bases: TGTGCCAGCAGCTCGGCAGGAGGGGACCATCAGCCCCAGCATTTT. Amino acids: CASSSAGGDHQPQHF.

This clone has only one observation. This rearrangement joins TRBV11-2 to TRBJ2-1, with a tentative D call TRBD2 (5 bases). Trimming removed 5 bases from V and 4 bases from J, with 15 bases in between. The CDR3 length is 15 residues. Germline V lookup: CDR1 SGHAT, CDR2 FQNNGV. The CDR3 DNA sequence: TGTGCCAGCAGCAACCGCACCGCGGGTTACAATGAGCAGTTCTTC. Translation: CASSNRTAGYNEQFF.

This clone was counted between two and nine times. The V call is TRBV5-5, the J call TRBJ1-5; 7 bases match TRBD1. CDR1 and CDR2 (germline): SGHKS, YYEKEE (reference sequence). The CDR3 is made up of 15 amino acids. Trimming cost V 5 bases and J 0 bases; bases outside gene matches: 5. For the CDR3, the DNA is TGTGCCAGCAGTACAGGGGAATATAGCAATCAGCCCCAGCATTTT. It is translated as CASSTGEYSNQPQHF.

In its sample, this clone was seen once. The chain employs TRBV6-1 and TRBJ2-7, with D tentatively TRBD1 (5 bases). The V gene's germline CDR1 is MNHNS and CDR2 SASEGT. The V end was cut by 0 bases, the J end by 2 bases, with 20 bases between. The CDR3 loop spans 18 amino acids. CDR3 sequence (DNA): TGTGCCAGCAGTGAAGCCCTCTTGGGGCAGATAGAAACCTACGAGCAGTACTTC. Amino acids: CASSEALLGQIETYEQYF.

The gene calls are TRBV6-6 and TRBJ1-1, with D possibly matching TRBD1 (5 bases). Between the trimmed V and J ends, which lost 0 bases and 7 bases, there was a span of 12 bases. The CDR3 covers 14 residues. Germline V gene sequence: CDR1 MNHNY, CDR2 SVGAGI (reference sequence). CDR3 sequence (DNA): TGTGCCAGCAGTTACTCGGGGGTTAGAGTTGAAGCTTTCTTT. Amino acid sequence: CASSYSGVRVEAFF.

The chain joins TRBV14 to TRBJ2-1; D gene ambiguous. Germline V gives CDR1 SGHDN, CDR2 FVKESK. V was cut by 0 bases and J by 8 bases, with 11 bases left in between. This CDR3 is 14 amino acids long. Here the CDR3 DNA reads TGTGCCAGCAGCCAAGAGCCCAACGTCCATGAGCAGTTCTTC. Translated, it gives CASSQEPNVHEQFF.

The chain is built from TRBV7-9 and TRBJ2-7; 9 bases match TRBD2. Germline V CDR1 and CDR2: SEHNR, FQNEAQ (reference sequence). V trimming: 4 bases; J trimming: 8 bases; junction bases outside the gene matches: 15. The CDR3 loop spans 16 amino acids. Written as DNA, the CDR3 is TGTGCCAGCAGCTCCCTAGCGGGAACTATCCCATTCCAGCAGTACTTC. The encoded protein is CASSSLAGTIPFQQYF. Supplemented by reference TRBV7-9 and TRBJ2-7, the full variable domain reads DTGVSQNPRHKITKRGQNVTFRCDPISEHNRLYWYRQTLGQGPEFLTYFQNEAQLEKSRLLSDRFSAERPKGSFSTLEIQRTEQGDSAMYLCASSSLAGTIPFQQYFGPGTRLTVT.

The chain has TRBV9 and TRBJ2-7, with 13 bases aligning to TRBD2. The germline CDR1 and CDR2 sequences are SGDLS and YYNGEE. The CDR3 length is 16 residues. With 4 bases clipped from V and 3 bases from J, the junction kept 7 bases outside the gene matches. The CDR3 coding sequence is TGTGCCAGCAGCAAAACTAGCGGGAGGGCCCTCTACGAGCAGTACTTC. Translating it yields CASSKTSGRALYEQYF. Full variable domain (missing parts from reference TRBV9 and TRBJ2-7): DSGVTQTPKHLITATGQRVTLRCSPRSGDLSVYWYQQSLDQGLQFLIQYYNGEERAKGNILERFSAQQFPDLHSELNLSSLELGDSALYFCASSKTSGRALYEQYFGPGTRLTVT.